Listed here are 6 T cell receptor beta chains from one sample, sequenced in a study of T cells in Graves' hyperthyroidism and ophthalmopathy. The CDR3 regions of TCR beta were amplified from RNA transcripts. The primer set for the first-round RT-PCR of the TCR CDR3 was HTBI. MiXCR was run by TCRdb on the multiplex PCR reads, yielding one entry per CDR3 protein. The sample includes a few hundred thousand distinct CDR3 sequences, roughly 16% seen only once; the top ten take less than 3.5%. The sample comprised blood. The receptors derive from a middle-aged woman with Graves' ophthalmopathy.

The V and J genes are TRBV2 and TRBJ2-3; 14 nucleotides align to TRBD2. The ends lost 6 bases at V and 4 bases at J; junction bases unmatched: 3. Germline assignment: CDR1 SNHLY and CDR2 FYNNEI. CDR3 length: 15 amino acids. CDR3 protein: CASRTSGRAADTQYF. The CDR3 DNA sequence: TGTGCCAGCAGGACTAGCGGGAGGGCCGCAGATACGCAGTATTTT.

The chain has TRBV20-1 and TRBJ2-1; D remains unclear. V was trimmed by 4 bases and J by 6 bases, leaving 13 bases between them. Looked up from germline, CDR1 is DFQATT and CDR2 is SNEGSKA (reference sequence). The CDR3 totals 13 residues. The CDR3 sequence is CSAIVLGPNEQFF. CDR3 sequence (DNA): TGCAGTGCTATTGTTCTAGGGCCCAATGAGCAGTTCTTC.

The table lists this clonotype with many counts. The V gene is TRBV7-3, the J gene TRBJ2-3; 9 nucleotides match TRBD2. Germline CDR1 reads SGHTA; CDR2 reads FQGTGA. This CDR3 comprises 17 residues. Trimming took 2 bases from V and 4 from J; bases not matched to a gene: 10. CDR3 in amino acids: CASSLRASGVFADTQYF. The CDR3 nucleotides read TGTGCCAGCAGCTTACGGGCTAGCGGGGTTTTTGCAGATACGCAGTATTTT.

V gene TRBV6-2 or TRBV6-3 combines with J gene TRBJ2-7, with TRBD1 identical over 7 bases. The V gene end was trimmed by 6 bases and the J gene end by 0 bases; junction bases not matched to a gene: 8. The CDR3 is 15 amino acids. Germline lookup yields CDR1 MNHEY and CDR2 SVGEGT. CDR3 nucleotide sequence: TGTGCCAGCAGACCCGGGACAGTAAGCTCCTACGAGCAGTACTTC. It translates to CASRPGTVSSYEQYF.

This chain links TRBV12-3 or TRBV12-4 with TRBJ1-1; D is perhaps TRBD1 (5 bases). The CDR3 loop spans 14 amino acids. V lost 10 bases to trimming and J lost 0 bases, with 15 bases between them. In DNA, the CDR3 is TGTGCCACCGTCTTAAGGGGTCTGAACACTGAAGCTTTCTTT. Encoded protein: CATVLRGLNTEAFF.

This clonotype was counted ten times or more. The chain employs TRBV6-1 and TRBJ2-5; D not certain. Germline CDR1 is MNHNS and CDR2 is SASEGT. This CDR3 contains 16 residues. Deletions cut 2 bases from V and 4 bases from J, with 17 bases between. The CDR3 reads CASSELGSRWGETQYF. The DNA for the CDR3 is TGTGCCAGCAGTGAACTAGGCAGCCGGTGGGGAGAGACCCAGTACTTC.